This TCR beta chain was recovered during a study of blood T cell repertoires in COVID-19. In the authors' workflow: Amplification of reference gene primers provided the estimated nucleated cell counts. The data were produced by immunoSEQ multiplex PCR, yet TCRdb's version contains in-frame clones alone and is incomplete. The V and J calls and clone size come from that table; D and trimming were worked out from the DNA. The sample lists about 71,000 clones, around 80% occurring once. V shed 1 base and J shed 9 bases, with 10 bases lying between them. The CDR3 extends over 14 amino acids. Germline assignment: CDR1 MDHEN and CDR2 SYDVKM.

This chain connects TRBV28 to TRBJ1-6; the D is unclear. The sequence was obtained from a woman at least 80 years old with acute or convalescent COVID-19. Sequencing was performed on peripheral blood. CDR3 amino acids: CASSLSPSGSPLHF. Here the CDR3 DNA reads TGTGCCAGCAGTTTATCACCCTCGGGTTCACCCCTCCACTTT.